This T cell receptor beta chain originates from a study of shared clonotypes between healthy human individuals. The germline V gene has CDR1 MDHEN and CDR2 SYDVKM. The trim removed 4 bases at V and 9 bases at J, leaving 16 bases unmatched. This CDR3 is 17 amino acids long. The study, taken as a whole, reports: Generation probabilities were higher for clonotypes shared across all four sorted-subset donors than for unshared ones.

Produced via immunoSEQ multiplex PCR; TCRdb's table is partial and in-frame only. The table lists a few hundred thousand clones, around 67% of them singletons. This clone was observed a few times. Its antigen is still unknown. V usage is TRBV28 and J usage is TRBJ1-4; 8 bases agree with TRBD1. Specimen: memory CD4+ T cells sorted from blood. Subset of the sample: CD45RA-negative fraction. The sequence was collected from a man aged 25-45 years in good health. The CDR3 here is CASSSPGDRGGRKKLFF. The CDR3 bases are TGTGCCAGCAGTTCCCCTGGTGACAGGGGCGGCAGGAAAAAACTGTTTTTT.